The following is a T cell receptor (beta chain) sequence with its context. PCR employed 60 Vbeta and 13 Jbeta primers. The table came from immunoSEQ multiplex PCR; TCRdb's copy has only in-frame clones and leaves some out. The repertoire holds approximately 210,000 clones, around 86% seen once, with over 1% in the top ten. The sample comes from a study of cytomegalovirus exposure and HLA in healthy donors. The CDR3 totals 14 residues. Germline CDR1 SNHLY, CDR2 FYNNEI. Unmatched junction bases numbered 8, after V lost 8 bases and J lost 5 bases. Sequencing input: PBMCs. This TCR was sampled from a man aged 25-40 years in good health and CMV-seronegative. This chain joins TRBV2 and TRBJ2-1, with 8 bases that match TRBD2. This chain's CDR3 is CASGFSGADNEQFF. CDR3 DNA: TGTGCCAGCGGGTTTAGCGGGGCCGACAATGAGCAGTTCTTC.